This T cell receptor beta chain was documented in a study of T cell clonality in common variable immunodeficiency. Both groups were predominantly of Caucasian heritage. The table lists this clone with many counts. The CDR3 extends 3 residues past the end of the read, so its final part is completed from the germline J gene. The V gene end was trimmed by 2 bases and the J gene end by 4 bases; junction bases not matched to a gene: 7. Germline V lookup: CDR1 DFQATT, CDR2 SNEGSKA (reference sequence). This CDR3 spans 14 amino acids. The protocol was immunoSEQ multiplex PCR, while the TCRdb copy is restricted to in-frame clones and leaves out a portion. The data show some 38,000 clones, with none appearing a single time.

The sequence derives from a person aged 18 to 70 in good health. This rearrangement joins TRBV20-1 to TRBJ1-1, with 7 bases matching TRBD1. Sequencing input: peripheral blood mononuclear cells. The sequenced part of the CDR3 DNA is TGCAGTGCTAGATCTTCGACAGGGTCCACTGAA. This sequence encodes CSARSSTGSTE. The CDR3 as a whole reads CSARSSTGSTEAFF.